Each of the 4 T cell receptor beta chains below was sequenced from the same sample in a study of blood T cell repertoires in COVID-19 (dated by TCRdb to the early 2020s). The library came from the immunoSEQ multiplex PCR assay. TCRdb mirrors the immuneACCESS table, restricted to in-frame sequences. Some clones are absent from its copies; in checked studies, under half trace to an unresolved V gene, and the reason for the others is unknown. Within this sample are some 75,000 clones, with around 80% of them counted one time only. 10% to 15% of the sample lies in the top ten. Specimen: peripheral blood. These receptors were collected from a middle-aged man with COVID-19, enrolled during active disease.

This chain joins TRBV6-5 and TRBJ1-5; D might be TRBD1 (6 bases). Trimming took off 2 bases at V and 11 bases at J, with 10 bases between the two ends. CDR1 is MNHEY, CDR2 SVGAGI, per germline. The length of the CDR3 is 12 residues. The CDR3 loop is CASSYSGGTQHF. In DNA, the CDR3 is TGTGCCAGCAGTTACAGCGGGGGCACCCAGCATTTT.

This chain joins TRBV7-6 and TRBJ2-2; perhaps TRBD2 as D (6 bases). Deletions cut 1 base from V and 4 bases from J, with 10 bases between. The CDR3 runs to 15 residues. Per germline, CDR1 SGHVS and CDR2 FNYEAQ. The CDR3 loop reads CASSLGGETTGELFF. CDR3 nucleotides: TGTGCCAGCAGCTTAGGGGGGGAGACCACCGGGGAGCTGTTTTTT.

This clone was seen a single time. This sequence joins TRBV18 and TRBJ2-7; 8 bases line up with TRBD1. CDR1 is KGHSH, CDR2 LQKENI, per germline. The CDR3 spans 14 residues. After removal of 6 bases from V and 5 bases from J, the junction contained 9 bases not matched to a gene. CDR3 protein: CASSRRTGWDEQYF. DNA for the CDR3: TGTGCCAGCTCCCGACGGACAGGGTGGGACGAGCAGTACTTC.

The V and J genes are TRBV6-6 and TRBJ2-7; 7 bases align to TRBD1. With 5 bases clipped from V and 6 bases from J, the junction kept 19 bases outside the gene matches. In germline, CDR1 is MNHNY, CDR2 SVGAGI (reference sequence). The CDR3 is made up of 17 amino acids. CDR3 bases: TGTGCCAGCAGTCTTTCGATTGACAGGGCTAGAAGGGGCGAGCAGTACTTC. Its translation: CASSLSIDRARRGEQYF.